One sample yielded the 20 T cell receptor beta chains listed below, sequenced in a study of blood T cell repertoires in COVID-19. Sequencing used immunoSEQ multiplex PCR; TCRdb keeps in-frame clones, though not all of them. The sample gives 85,000 to 120,000 clones, approximately 84% of which show up once; 14% to 15% is in the top ten. Specimen: peripheral blood. These receptors all stem from a woman aged 55-75 years with acute or convalescent COVID-19.

This rearrangement joins TRBV2 to TRBJ2-5, with unresolved D. Germline loops: CDR1 SNHLY, CDR2 FYNNEI. The CDR3 spans 12 residues. The V end lost 4 bases, the J end lost 5 bases, and 8 bases lay between the germline ends. CDR3 nucleotides: TGTGCCAGCAGTGGTCCGAGGGAGACCCAGTACTTC. This gives the protein CASSGPRETQYF.

In this sample, this clone turned up a few times. V and J are TRBV5-8 and TRBJ1-2; D gene uncertain. V lost 3 bases and J lost 8, with 11 bases in between. Germline loops: CDR1 SGHTS, CDR2 YDEGEE. The CDR3 extends over 12 amino acids. CDR3 nucleotides: TGTGCCAGCAGCTGGAGGGCAGAAGGCTACACCTTC. Translation gives CASSWRAEGYTF.

The V call is TRBV30, the J call TRBJ1-5, with TRBD1 matching over 7 bases. The length of the CDR3 is 13 residues. V was pared by 5 bases and J by 2 bases, with 3 bases of the junction left unmatched. CDR1 is GTSNPN and CDR2 is SVGIG in the germline V gene (reference sequence). CDR3 nucleotides: TGTGCCTGGGACAGGGAGCGCAATCAGCCCCAGCATTTT. Protein product: CAWDRERNQPQHF. The full variable domain, its missing parts supplied by reference TRBV30 and TRBJ1-5, is SQTIHQWPATLVQPVGSPLSLECTVEGTSNPNLYWYRQAAGRGLQLLFYSVGIGQISSEVPQNLSASRPQDRQFILSSKKLLLSDSGFYLCAWDRERNQPQHFGDGTRLSIL.

This chain uses TRBV27 with TRBJ1-2, with D hard to call. CDR1 MNHEY and CDR2 SMNVEV come from the germline V gene (reference sequence). The CDR3 has 13 residues. The V and J ends lost 3 bases and 4 bases respectively, with 9 bases between them. The CDR3: CASSFGGSYGYTF. Written as DNA, the CDR3 is TGTGCCAGCAGTTTCGGCGGAAGCTATGGCTACACCTTC.

The V call is TRBV7-2, the J call TRBJ1-2, with a tentative D call TRBD1 (6 bases). V lost 3 bases to trimming and J lost 8 bases, with 10 bases between them. This CDR3 has 12 amino acids. The germline CDR1 and CDR2 sequences are SGHTA and FQGNSA. In DNA, the CDR3 is TGTGCCAGCAGCTTCAACAGGGCCGGCTACACCTTC. Its protein product is CASSFNRAGYTF.

This clone was found once. The rearrangement uses TRBV2 and TRBJ2-3; 8 bases map to TRBD2. CDR1 SNHLY and CDR2 FYNNEI come from the germline V gene. J was trimmed by 3 bases and V by 5 bases; bases with no gene match: 7. The CDR3 is made up of 15 amino acids. DNA of the CDR3: TGTGCCAGCAGTACTCCGGGACTAGGGACAGATACGCAGTATTTT. Protein: CASSTPGLGTDTQYF.

The CDR3 DNA reads TGTGCCAGCAGTGTCGGGACAGGGGGCAGTCGAGATACGCAGTATTTT. This translates into CASSVGTGGSRDTQYF. V usage is TRBV6-4 and J usage is TRBJ2-3, with 12 positions matching TRBD1. The germline V gene has CDR1 MRHNA and CDR2 SNTAGT. Trimming cost V 4 bases and J 5 bases; bases outside gene matches: 7. The CDR3 has 16 amino acids.

CDR3 bases: TGTGCCAGCAGTCCCGGGACTAGCAGAACCTACGAGCAGTACTTC. This codes for CASSPGTSRTYEQYF. The chain links TRBV27 to TRBJ2-7; the match to TRBD2 covers 9 bases. Germline values: CDR1 MNHEY, CDR2 SMNVEV (reference sequence). The CDR3 loop spans 15 amino acids. The V segment lost 5 bases and the J segment 2 bases; nucleotides outside the gene matches: 7.

This rearrangement joins TRBV9 to TRBJ2-5; 7 nucleotides agree with TRBD2. Germline CDR1 SGDLS, CDR2 YYNGEE. The J segment lost 1 base and the V segment lost 0 bases, leaving 3 bases of the junction unmatched. There are 15 residues in the CDR3. CDR3 loop: CASSVVAGAQETQYF. CDR3 nucleotide sequence: TGTGCCAGCAGCGTAGTGGCGGGAGCCCAAGAGACCCAGTACTTC.

A word on this clone: An end of the junction does not agree with germline; a read error may underlie this. The chain recombines TRBV29-1 with TRBJ2-5; 10 bases line up with TRBD2. CDR3 size: 14 residues. Germline CDR1 and CDR2: SQVTM and ANQGSEA. In DNA form, the CDR3 reads TGCAGCGTGGAAGGCACTAGCGGGGTCGAGACCCAGTACTTC. Encoded protein: CSVEGTSGVETQYF.

In this sample, this clone turned up once. V gene TRBV7-9 combines with J gene TRBJ1-1, with TRBD1 matching 8 bases. V shed 8 bases and J 3 bases; nucleotides not matched to a gene: 2. Germline CDR1 reads SEHNR; CDR2 reads FQNEAQ (reference sequence). This CDR3 has 12 residues. This CDR3 reads CASGQGDTEAFF. For the CDR3, the DNA is TGTGCCAGCGGACAGGGAGACACTGAAGCTTTCTTT.

The V call is TRBV6-4, the J call TRBJ1-2, with unresolved D. CDR3 size: 14 residues. V dropped 3 bases and J dropped 3 bases, with 11 bases sitting between them. CDR1 is MRHNA and CDR2 is SNTAGT in the germline V gene. DNA of the CDR3: TGTGCCAGCAGTGAGTCGCACGAGCACTATGGCTACACCTTC. This codes for CASSESHEHYGYTF.

The V and J genes are TRBV7-9 and TRBJ2-7, with TRBD1 matching over 11 bases. The CDR3 sequence is 14 residues long. Trimming at V came to 6 bases and at J to 3 bases, leaving 4 bases not matched to a gene. Germline V CDR1 and CDR2: SEHNR, FQNEAQ (reference sequence). CDR3 nucleotide sequence: TGTGCCAGCAGTTGGGACAGGGGGGACTACGAGCAGTACTTC. Its translation: CASSWDRGDYEQYF.

The V and J genes are TRBV5-1 and TRBJ1-2; a weak D match, TRBD1 (5 bases). Trimming removed 1 base at V and 12 bases at J, with 16 bases between. Germline CDR1 is SGHRS and CDR2 is YFSETQ. This CDR3 is built from 13 residues. As DNA, the CDR3 is TGCGCCAGCAGCTTGACGGTTGACAGCTCTAACACCTTC. It yields the protein CASSLTVDSSNTF.

J is TRBJ2-5 and V is TRBV19, with D tentatively TRBD2 (6 bases). From germline, CDR1 is LNHDA and CDR2 SQIVND (reference sequence). The CDR3 spans 15 residues. V gave up 2 bases and J gave up 5 bases, with 15 bases separating them. CDR3 amino acids: CASSIWGDQGETQYF. CDR3 in DNA: TGTGCCAGTAGTATATGGGGGGATCAAGGGGAGACCCAGTACTTC.

The chain carries TRBV7-9 and TRBJ1-2, with a weak D call TRBD1 (6 bases). This CDR3 region has 14 residues. V shed 5 bases and J shed 6 bases, with 16 bases lying between them. Germline CDR1 reads SEHNR; CDR2 reads FQNEAQ (reference sequence). The CDR3 loop reads CASSVLGTPDGYTF. The CDR3 DNA is TGTGCCAGCAGCGTCCTTGGGACACCAGATGGCTACACCTTC. The whole variable domain, filled in from reference TRBV7-9 and TRBJ1-2, reads DTGVSQNPRHKITKRGQNVTFRCDPISEHNRLYWYRQTLGQGPEFLTYFQNEAQLEKSRLLSDRFSAERPKGSFSTLEIQRTEQGDSAMYLCASSVLGTPDGYTFGSGTRLTVV.

The chain uses TRBV19 and TRBJ2-7, with TRBD1 matching 7 bases. Germline CDR1 reads LNHDA; CDR2 reads SQIVND (reference sequence). This CDR3 is built from 18 residues. The V segment lost 5 bases and the J segment 3 bases; nucleotides outside the gene matches: 19. The CDR3 bases are TGTGCCAGTAGTCCCGTGGGACAGCCAACTTGGGTGAACTACGAGCAGTACTTC. Amino acid sequence: CASSPVGQPTWVNYEQYF.

This chain connects TRBV19 to TRBJ1-4, with D possibly being TRBD1 (5 bases). Germline V gene lookup returns CDR1 LNHDA and CDR2 SQIVND (reference sequence). V gave up 6 bases and J gave up 4 bases, with 12 bases separating them. This CDR3 contains 14 residues. The CDR3 bases are TGTGCCAGTAGACCAGACAGATTTAATGAAAAACTGTTTTTT. Its protein product is CASRPDRFNEKLFF.

This clone was observed a handful of times. The rearrangement uses TRBV12-3 or TRBV12-4 and TRBJ2-1; TRBD1 might be the D (6 bases). The CDR3 extends over 13 amino acids. V dropped 1 base and J dropped 6 bases, with 7 bases sitting between them. Here the CDR3 reads CASSLVGGNEQFF. CDR3 bases: TGTGCCAGCAGTTTAGTAGGGGGCAATGAGCAGTTCTTC.

The chain links TRBV6-2 or TRBV6-3 to TRBJ1-5, with TRBD1 matching 7 bases. The CDR3 is made up of 17 amino acids. The junction had 11 bases not matched to a gene; V was cut back by 4 bases and J by 2 bases. The germline gives CDR1 MNHEY, CDR2 SVGEGT. The CDR3 loop is CASSSSRGLGRNQPQHF. The CDR3 nucleotides read TGTGCCAGCAGTTCCTCTAGGGGGCTGGGGCGCAATCAGCCCCAGCATTTT.